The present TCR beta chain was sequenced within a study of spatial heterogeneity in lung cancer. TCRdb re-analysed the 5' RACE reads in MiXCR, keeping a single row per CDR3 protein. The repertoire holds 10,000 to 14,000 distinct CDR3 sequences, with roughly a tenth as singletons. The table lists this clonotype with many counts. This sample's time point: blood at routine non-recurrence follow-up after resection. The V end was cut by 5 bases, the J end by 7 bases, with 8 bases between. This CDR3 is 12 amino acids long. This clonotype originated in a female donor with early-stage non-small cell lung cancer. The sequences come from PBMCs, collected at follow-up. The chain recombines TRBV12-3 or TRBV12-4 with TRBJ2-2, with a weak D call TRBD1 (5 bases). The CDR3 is CASSLGVGELFF. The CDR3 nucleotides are TGTGCCAGCAGTCTAGGGGTCGGGGAGCTGTTTTTT.